This T cell receptor beta chain emerged from a study of cytomegalovirus exposure and HLA in healthy donors. Germline CDR1 and CDR2: MDHEN and SYDVKM. The CDR3 extends over 13 amino acids. Deletions cut 5 bases from V and 6 bases from J, with 10 bases between. On this clone: Its antigen is unknown.

Whole-study findings and limits: Roughly uniform sequencing depth across donors was assumed, possibly incorrectly. Testing in vitro showed a few CMV-associated chains specific for CMV antigens.

Vbeta (60) and Jbeta (13) primers were used in the PCR. Profiled with immunoSEQ multiplex PCR; TCRdb holds only in-frame clones, not every one. Of approximately 79,000 clones listed, about 79% are singletons. The sample consisted of PBMCs. V and J are TRBV28 and TRBJ2-2; perhaps TRBD2 as D (5 bases). The receptor was derived from a man in his forties or fifties in good health and CMV-seronegative. The CDR3 coding sequence is TGTGCCAGCAGTCCACCCGGGGCCGGGGAGCTGTTTTTT. It is translated as CASSPPGAGELFF.